The 15 T cell receptor beta chains below come from one sample, sequenced in a study of blood T cell repertoires in COVID-19. The method was immunoSEQ multiplex PCR; TCRdb's version includes in-frame clones alone and lacks a portion of them. The sample lists around 400,000 clones, around 87% occurring once. Specimen: peripheral blood. These receptors were taken from a woman in her thirties with COVID-19, enrolled during active disease.

The chain has TRBV9 and TRBJ2-5, with a weak D call TRBD1 (6 bases). CDR1 SGDLS and CDR2 YYNGEE come from the germline V gene. V dropped 3 bases and J dropped 2 bases, with 8 bases sitting between them. The CDR3 has 13 residues. The CDR3 DNA reads as TGTGCCAGCAGCGGGGGACATCAAGAGACCCAGTACTTC. As protein: CASSGGHQETQYF.

The chain uses TRBV11-2 and TRBJ1-6; the match to TRBD1 covers 7 bases. The CDR3 consists of 16 residues. With 4 bases clipped from V and 8 bases from J, the junction kept 11 bases outside the gene matches. CDR1 SGHAT and CDR2 FQNNGV come from the germline V gene. Written as DNA, the CDR3 is TGTGCCAGCAGCTCAGCTGACAGGGCGAGTTATTCACCCCTCCACTTT. This encodes CASSSADRASYSPLHF.

This sequence joins TRBV30 and TRBJ2-7; the D gene is possibly TRBD1 (5 bases). Germline V gene data show CDR1 as GTSNPN and CDR2 as SVGIG (reference sequence). The CDR3 spans 14 residues. V shed 4 bases and J shed 4 bases, with 17 bases lying between them. The CDR3 DNA is TGTGCCTGGACCTTGGGTAGGGGTAGGTACGAGCAGTACTTC. Translation: CAWTLGRGRYEQYF.

This chain joins TRBV5-1 and TRBJ1-5; 9 positions match TRBD1. This CDR3 is 14 amino acids long. V dropped 4 bases and J dropped 4; count of bases not matched to a gene: 3. Per the germline V gene, CDR1 is SGHRS and CDR2 is YFSETQ. This chain's CDR3 is CASSVGQGNQPQHF. The CDR3 nucleotides are TGCGCCAGCAGCGTGGGACAGGGAAATCAGCCCCAGCATTTT.

This sequence joins TRBV2 and TRBJ1-2; D unresolved. The CDR3 totals 12 residues. The V gene's germline CDR1 is SNHLY and CDR2 FYNNEI. V was clipped by 2 bases and J by 8 bases, with 9 bases between them. CDR3 sequence reads: CASSEYNSGYTF. CDR3 bases: TGTGCCAGCAGTGAATACAATTCGGGCTACACCTTC.

This sequence joins TRBV5-1 and TRBJ1-2; D may be TRBD1 (5 bases). In germline, CDR1 is SGHRS, CDR2 YFSETQ. There are 15 residues in the CDR3. Trimming cost V 0 bases and J 0 bases, with 9 bases left between them. In DNA form, the CDR3 reads TGCGCCAGCAGCTTGGCCATAGGGGCTAACTATGGCTACACCTTC. As protein: CASSLAIGANYGYTF.

This clone appeared once. The genes are TRBV9 and TRBJ2-5; maybe TRBD2 (6 bases). V lost 0 bases and J lost 4, with 10 bases in between. CDR1 and CDR2 from the germline V gene are SGDLS and YYNGEE. This CDR3 region has 14 residues. The CDR3 nucleotides read TGTGCCAGCAGCGTAGAGGAGGGGCTAGAGACCCAGTACTTC. Amino acids: CASSVEEGLETQYF.

This chain links TRBV18 with TRBJ2-7; a weak D match, TRBD1 (6 bases). Trimming removed 1 base from V and 0 bases from J, with 10 bases in between. Germline lookup yields CDR1 KGHSH and CDR2 LQKENI. The CDR3 contains 15 residues. The CDR3 loop is CASSPLMDSSYEQYF. CDR3 sequence (DNA): TGTGCCAGCTCACCACTCATGGACAGCTCCTACGAGCAGTACTTC.

This chain links TRBV2 with TRBJ2-7, with D possibly matching TRBD1 (5 bases). The CDR3 sequence is 14 residues long. V lost 0 bases and J lost 3, with 9 bases in between. CDR1 is SNHLY, CDR2 FYNNEI, per germline. CDR3 sequence: CASSEALQGYEQYF. CDR3 coding DNA: TGTGCCAGCAGTGAAGCGCTTCAGGGCTACGAGCAGTACTTC.

This chain joins TRBV11-3 and TRBJ2-1; TRBD1 aligns across 9 bases. Germline V gene lookup returns CDR1 SGHNT and CDR2 YENEEA. This CDR3 comprises 13 residues. The V segment lost 5 bases and the J segment 7 bases; nucleotides outside the gene matches: 3. The CDR3 region is CASSTTGGNEQFF. In DNA, the CDR3 is TGTGCCAGCAGCACGACAGGGGGAAATGAGCAGTTCTTC.

The chain uses TRBV30 and TRBJ2-2; 9 nucleotides line up with TRBD2. V shed 2 bases and J 8 bases; nucleotides not matched to a gene: 9. Per germline, CDR1 GTSNPN and CDR2 SVGIG (reference sequence). This CDR3 is 15 amino acids long. In DNA, the CDR3 is TGTGCCTGGAGTTGGATGGCGGGAGGGCAGGGGGAGCTGTTTTTT. Its protein is CAWSWMAGGQGELFF.

The chain carries TRBV4-1 and TRBJ2-1; no clear D. This CDR3 region has 13 residues. The germline gives CDR1 MGHRA, CDR2 YSYEKL. Trimming shortened V by 4 bases and J by 2 bases, and 6 bases separated the two germline ends. CDR3 sequence (DNA): TGCGCCAGCAGCCTCTCCCCCTACAATGAGCAGTTCTTC. It encodes CASSLSPYNEQFF.

This chain joins TRBV6-1 and TRBJ1-6; 9 bases are a match to TRBD1. Germline CDR1 and CDR2: MNHNS and SASEGT. The CDR3 totals 14 residues. Trimming removed 3 bases from V and 7 bases from J; junction bases left unmatched: 1. The DNA for the CDR3 is TGTGCCAGCAGTGAGGGGACAGGGAATTCACCCCTCCACTTT. It translates to CASSEGTGNSPLHF.

This rearrangement joins TRBV7-9 to TRBJ2-7; D gene uncertain. The V end lost 5 bases, the J end lost 10 bases, and 12 bases lay between the germline ends. The CDR3 runs to 11 residues. Looked up from germline, CDR1 is SEHNR and CDR2 is FQNEAQ (reference sequence). The CDR3: CASSPQVTQYF. As DNA, the CDR3 is TGTGCCAGCAGCCCCCAGGTCACCCAGTACTTC.

The chain is built from TRBV11-2 and TRBJ1-4; D remains unclear. In germline, CDR1 is SGHAT, CDR2 FQNNGV. V lost 6 bases and J lost 4, with 6 bases in between. This CDR3 spans 12 amino acids. The CDR3 nucleotides are TGTGCCAGCAGGCGGCGTAATGAAAAACTGTTTTTT. Translation gives CASRRRNEKLFF.